One sample yielded the 25 T cell receptor beta chains listed below, sequenced in a study of T cell responses to AZD1222 COVID-19 vaccine. Libraries were prepared by immunoSEQ multiplex PCR; TCRdb keeps only in-frame clonotypes and omits some of them. The sample yields more than 100,000 clones, 75% to 90% seen once. The source material was peripheral blood, sampled 28 days after the second AZD1222 dose. The receptors derive from an adult who received the AZD1222 COVID-19 vaccine.

The chain carries TRBV27 and TRBJ1-3, with 8 bases fitting TRBD1. Germline CDR1 and CDR2: MNHEY and SMNVEV (reference sequence). The CDR3 length is 16 residues. With 7 bases clipped from V and 4 bases from J, the junction kept 12 bases outside the gene matches. In nucleotides, the CDR3 is TGTGCCAGCACTTCGACCGGGACAGGAAAGGGAAACACCATATATTTT. Translated, it gives CASTSTGTGKGNTIYF.

The V gene is TRBV7-3, the J gene TRBJ1-1; a possible D gene is TRBD1 (5 bases). Trimming pared 2 bases from V and 2 bases from J, leaving 9 bases between. The CDR3 sequence is 14 residues long. Germline CDR1 is SGHTA and CDR2 is FQGTGA. The CDR3 here is CASSLLGGNTEAFF. In DNA, the CDR3 is TGTGCCAGCAGCTTATTGGGGGGAAACACTGAAGCTTTCTTT. The full variable domain, rest sourced from reference TRBV7-3 and TRBJ1-1, is GAGVSQTPSNKVTEKGKYVELRCDPISGHTALYWYRQSLGQGPEFLIYFQGTGAADDSGLPNDRFFAVRPEGSVSTLKIQRTERGDSAVYLCASSLLGGNTEAFFGQGTRLTVV.

The rearrangement joins TRBV18 to TRBJ2-2; 11 positions agree with TRBD1. Unmatched junction bases numbered 3, after V lost 3 bases and J lost 0 bases. The CDR3 loop spans 17 amino acids. The germline gives CDR1 KGHSH, CDR2 LQKENI. The CDR3 DNA reads as TGTGCCAGCTCACCCCGGGACAGGGGGTCGAACACCGGGGAGCTGTTTTTT. Residues: CASSPRDRGSNTGELFF.

V is TRBV3-1 (or the pseudogene TRBV3-2) and J is TRBJ1-1, with D unresolved. V lost 4 bases, J lost 4 bases, and 16 bases lay in between. The CDR3 is 15 amino acids. Germline assignment: CDR1 LGHDT and CDR2 YNNKEL (reference sequence). The CDR3 here is CASSPRRVWGTEAFF. CDR3 coding DNA: TGTGCCAGCAGCCCACGTAGGGTCTGGGGCACTGAAGCTTTCTTT.

The J gene is TRBJ2-7, the V gene TRBV7-3; 7 nucleotides align to TRBD1. The trim removed 5 bases at V and 2 bases at J, leaving 9 bases unmatched. Germline values: CDR1 SGHTA, CDR2 FQGTGA. The CDR3 extends over 15 amino acids. The CDR3 DNA is TGTGCCAGCAGCACGAAAGGGGGCCCAACCTACGAGCAGTACTTC. This encodes CASSTKGGPTYEQYF.

V usage is TRBV12-3 or TRBV12-4 and J usage is TRBJ1-4, with D unclear. V was pared by 1 base and J by 4 bases, with 4 bases between. This CDR3 comprises 13 residues. The CDR3 nucleotides read TGTGCCAGCAGTTTAGTGAATAATGAAAAACTGTTTTTT. It yields the protein CASSLVNNEKLFF.

This chain joins TRBV5-6 and TRBJ1-6; D unresolved. CDR1 and CDR2 from the germline V gene are SGHDT and YYEEEE. V lost 1 base and J 0 bases, leaving 11 bases between the germline ends. This CDR3 is built from 17 residues. The CDR3 DNA reads TGTGCCAGCAGCTTGTTTGGTATGAGCTCCTATAATTCACCCCTCCACTTT. It is translated as CASSLFGMSSYNSPLHF.

The chain employs TRBV11-2 and TRBJ1-3; 7 bases are shared with TRBD1. Germline CDR1 and CDR2: SGHAT and FQNNGV. The CDR3 spans 15 residues. After removal of 5 bases from V and 1 base from J, the junction contained 5 bases not matched to a gene. The CDR3 nucleotides are TGTGCCAGCAGCAACTACAGGGGTTCTGGAAACACCATATATTTT. Protein: CASSNYRGSGNTIYF.

CDR3: CAISRQLNTEAFF. The CDR3, as DNA: TGTGCCATCTCCAGACAGTTGAACACTGAAGCTTTCTTT. This sequence joins TRBV6-5 and TRBJ1-1, with D maybe TRBD1 (5 bases). The germline V gene encodes CDR1 MNHEY and CDR2 SVGAGI. The CDR3 contains 13 residues. V was trimmed by 10 bases and J by 0 bases, leaving 12 bases between them.

The chain has TRBV19 and TRBJ2-2; 7 nucleotides agree with TRBD1. The germline gives CDR1 LNHDA, CDR2 SQIVND (reference sequence). The CDR3 runs 16 residues. The junction had 7 bases not matched to a gene; V was cut back by 2 bases and J by 4 bases. The CDR3 sequence: CASSIKQGRVTGELFF. The CDR3 coding sequence is TGTGCCAGTAGTATAAAACAGGGGCGAGTCACCGGGGAGCTGTTTTTT.

The rearrangement joins TRBV7-7 to TRBJ2-2; 10 bases are a match to TRBD1. Germline CDR1 reads SSHAT; CDR2 reads FNYEAQ (reference sequence). V was pared by 5 bases and J by 5 bases, with 8 bases of the junction left unmatched. The CDR3 is made up of 16 amino acids. The CDR3 loop reads CASSLGGQGGTGELFF. The CDR3 region has the DNA TGTGCCAGCAGCCTAGGAGGACAGGGGGGTACCGGGGAGCTGTTTTTT.

This chain connects TRBV18 to TRBJ2-7; D could derive from TRBD1 or TRBD2 (5 bases each). The length of the CDR3 is 15 residues. The V gene's germline CDR1 is KGHSH and CDR2 LQKENI. V was pared by 3 bases and J by 3 bases, with 15 bases between. CDR3 in amino acids: CASSPNPGRDYEQYF. The CDR3 nucleotides are TGTGCCAGCTCACCGAATCCGGGACGGGACTACGAGCAGTACTTC. The variable domain in full, completed from reference TRBV18 and TRBJ2-7, reads NAGVMQNPRHLVRRRGQEARLRCSPMKGHSHVYWYRQLPEEGLKFMVYLQKENIIDESGMPKERFSAEFPKEGPSILRIQQVVRGDSAAYFCASSPNPGRDYEQYFGPGTRLTVT.

The chain recombines TRBV3-1 (or the pseudogene TRBV3-2) with TRBJ2-1, with D tentatively TRBD2 (5 bases). This CDR3 contains 15 residues. Trimming left V 2 bases short and J 7 bases short, with 15 bases between. Germline CDR1 and CDR2: LGHDT and YNNKEL (reference sequence). CDR3 residues: CASSQMASLQNEQFF. CDR3 nucleotide sequence: TGTGCCAGCAGCCAAATGGCTAGCCTACAGAATGAGCAGTTCTTC.

V and J are TRBV6-6 and TRBJ1-5, with 9 bases aligning to TRBD1. CDR3 length: 19 residues. The germline V gene has CDR1 MNHNY and CDR2 SVGAGI (reference sequence). Trimming removed 5 bases from V and 5 bases from J; junction bases left unmatched: 19. The CDR3 protein is CASSPQKTGGIVGHQPQHF. The CDR3 DNA is TGTGCCAGCAGTCCGCAGAAGACAGGGGGGATAGTTGGCCATCAGCCCCAGCATTTT.

J is TRBJ1-2 and V is TRBV7-2, with D perhaps TRBD1 (5 bases). Trimming shortened V by 5 bases and J by 0 bases, and 13 bases separated the two germline ends. The germline V gene has CDR1 SGHTA and CDR2 FQGNSA. CDR3 size: 15 residues. Here the CDR3 DNA reads TGTGCCAGCAGCAATAGAGGAGGGGCTAACTATGGCTACACCTTC. Translating it yields CASSNRGGANYGYTF.

CDR3 DNA: TGTGCCAGCAGCGTAGACAGCTCTGGAAACACCATATATTTT. Translated: CASSVDSSGNTIYF. This chain uses TRBV9 with TRBJ1-3; unclear D gene. This CDR3 is built from 14 residues. V lost 0 bases and J 0 bases, leaving 4 bases between the germline ends. The germline CDR1 and CDR2 sequences are SGDLS and YYNGEE.

The V and J genes are TRBV7-9 and TRBJ1-1, with a possible D match to TRBD1 (6 bases). Per germline, CDR1 SEHNR and CDR2 FQNEAQ (reference sequence). The CDR3 is made up of 13 amino acids. Trimming left V 5 bases short and J 8 bases short, with 15 bases between. The CDR3 protein is CASSTDRWWEAFF. The CDR3 DNA follows: TGTGCCAGCAGCACCGACAGGTGGTGGGAAGCTTTCTTT.

The chain has TRBV5-1 and TRBJ1-1; D call uncertain. The ends were cut back, 4 bases at V and 1 base at J, with 2 bases in the middle. CDR1 and CDR2 (germline): SGHRS, YFSETQ. The CDR3 totals 11 residues. The chain's CDR3 is CASSKNTEAFF. Written as DNA, the CDR3 is TGCGCCAGCAGCAAGAACACTGAAGCTTTCTTT.

The V and J genes are TRBV6-2 or TRBV6-3 and TRBJ2-7; D not certain. V was shortened by 0 bases and J by 5 bases, with 8 bases between the two germline ends. Germline CDR1 and CDR2: MNHEY and SVGEGT. CDR3 length: 13 amino acids. The CDR3 is CASSYSWVHEQYF. In DNA form, the CDR3 reads TGTGCCAGCAGTTACTCCTGGGTTCACGAGCAGTACTTC.

The chain combines TRBV21-1 with TRBJ1-4; the table assigns TRBD1, which was not confirmed against the DNA. TRBV21-1 is a documented pseudogene. This CDR3 comprises 16 residues. CDR3 DNA sequence: TGTGCCAGCAGCAGCATTACAGCCACAACTAATGAAAAACTGTTTTTT. Translated: CASSSITATTNEKLFF.

The J gene is TRBJ2-7, the V gene TRBV27, with a tentative D call TRBD1 (6 bases). V gave up 6 bases and J gave up 0 bases, with 18 bases separating them. Germline CDR1 and CDR2: MNHEY and SMNVEV (reference sequence). The CDR3 runs 16 residues. The CDR3 coding sequence is TGTGCCAGCAGGGTACGGACAGCAACGTCCTCCTACGAGCAGTACTTC. As protein: CASRVRTATSSYEQYF.

The chain employs TRBV30 and TRBJ1-5, with 7 bases fitting TRBD1. With 3 bases clipped from V and 4 bases from J, the junction kept 12 bases outside the gene matches. CDR1 and CDR2 from the germline V gene are GTSNPN and SVGIG (reference sequence). There are 16 residues in the CDR3. In nucleotides, the CDR3 is TGTGCCTGGAGCCCTATTCGACAGGGAGGTAATCAGCCCCAGCATTTT. Its protein is CAWSPIRQGGNQPQHF.

This chain links TRBV19 with TRBJ2-2; 7 bases are shared with TRBD1. The CDR3 loop spans 14 amino acids. V shed 6 bases, J shed 3 bases, and the junction held 4 bases outside the gene matches. Germline V lookup: CDR1 LNHDA, CDR2 SQIVND (reference sequence). The CDR3 DNA follows: TGTGCCAGTAGGCCTGGGACAGACACCGGGGAGCTGTTTTTT. Encoded protein: CASRPGTDTGELFF. Full variable domain (remainder filled in from reference TRBV19 and TRBJ2-2): DGGITQSPKYLFRKEGQNVTLSCEQNLNHDAMYWYRQDPGQGLRLIYYSQIVNDFQKGDIAEGYSVSREKKESFPLTVTSAQKNPTAFYLCASRPGTDTGELFFGEGSRLTVL.

This chain uses TRBV28 with TRBJ1-2, with D uncertain. The CDR3 totals 13 residues. Trimming left V 7 bases short and J 2 bases short, with 11 bases between. Germline V gives CDR1 MDHEN, CDR2 SYDVKM. The CDR3 DNA is TGTGCCAGCAACGCCCCGGGGAACTATGGCTACACCTTC. Protein product: CASNAPGNYGYTF.

This clone was observed a handful of times. V and J are TRBV19 and TRBJ1-2; D is ambiguous. CDR3 length equals 13 residues. Germline CDR1 is LNHDA and CDR2 is SQIVND (reference sequence). Deletions cut 3 bases from V and 4 bases from J, with 9 bases between. The CDR3: CASSIGNAYGYTF. In DNA, the CDR3 is TGTGCCAGTAGTATTGGGAACGCCTATGGCTACACCTTC.